The source of this T cell receptor beta chain is a study of blood T cells in healthy people across ages. Germline V gene sequence: CDR1 SGHDT, CDR2 YYEEEE. Trimming cost V 4 bases and J 5 bases, with 15 bases left between them. The CDR3 length is 15 residues. Sample-barcoded 5' priming and a J-beta primer mix drove a second PCR of 7 to 11 cycles. TCRdb used MiXCR to reprocess the 5' RACE reads, holding one entry per CDR3 protein. The table lists hundreds of thousands of distinct CDR3 sequences, approximately 25% of them singletons. This clonotype was seen a handful of times. A further study also used this sample, focusing on T cells of mothers and their children. That report notes: The TCR beta CDR3 read count exceeded 10 million for each mother and was around 3.1 million for each child.

The origin of this receptor is a boy younger than 18 in good health. The chain employs TRBV5-6 and TRBJ1-4, with D tentatively TRBD1 (6 bases). The sequencing sample was made of blood. CDR3 protein: CASSPGGTRNEKLFF. The CDR3 bases are TGTGCCAGCAGCCCTGGGGGGACAAGGAATGAAAAACTGTTTTTT.